This T cell receptor beta chain was profiled in a study of identical twins. Regarding the study as a whole: The study found excess low generation probability among twin-shared out-of-frame alpha sequences.

Per germline, CDR1 SGHVS and CDR2 FNYEAQ. V gave up 4 bases and J gave up 6 bases, with 4 bases separating them. The CDR3 is made up of 11 amino acids. It was template switching that added a universal primer site, and there were unique molecular identifiers on the cDNA. TCRdb re-derived calls from the 5' RACE reads in MiXCR, one entry per CDR3 protein. The sample holds about 520,000 distinct CDR3 sequences, roughly a fifth seen once. This clonotype was counted at least ten times. No antigen is known for it. These same data were also listed under a study on T cells expressing NK-cell markers. Per that study: With respect to HCMV, seven of the eight sequenced donors were seropositive, and one was seronegative. Unclear, still, was the HCMV specificity of the expanded NKG2C+ T cell clones.

This clonotype was obtained from a woman between 18 and 30 years old in good health. Sequencing used CD4+ T cells sorted from blood. The V gene is TRBV7-6, the J gene TRBJ2-1, with D uncertain. CDR3 region: CASSSRNEQFF. The CDR3 DNA reads as TGTGCCAGCAGCTCGCGCAATGAGCAGTTCTTC.